This T cell receptor beta chain emerged from a study of T cell repertoires in aging, cancer and after chemotherapy. Study-wide points: Across the chemotherapy interval, each cancer cohort showed higher median generation probability, suggesting thymic rebound. Healthy donors lost TCR diversity with age mainly through richness, cancer patients through richness and evenness.

About this clonotype: Its antigen remains unidentified.

Trimming removed 2 bases at V and 3 bases at J, with 12 bases between. CDR3 length equals 15 residues. Germline CDR1 reads KGHDR; CDR2 reads SFDVKD. A mixed TRB-A/B primer pool amplified rearranged TRB by multiplex touch-down PCR. Via MiXCR, TCRdb re-called the multiplex PCR reads, giving one row per CDR3 protein. The table shows about 6,000 distinct CDR3 sequences, with around a quarter occurring only once. TCR beta rearrangements were amplified from peripheral blood genomic DNA. The sequenced sample was blood. The chain combines TRBV24-1 with TRBJ2-5; maybe TRBD2 (6 bases). This receptor was taken from a human donor in good health. This CDR3 is CATSDYPGLEETQYF. The CDR3 DNA reads as TGTGCCACCAGTGATTATCCGGGACTGGAAGAGACCCAGTACTTC.